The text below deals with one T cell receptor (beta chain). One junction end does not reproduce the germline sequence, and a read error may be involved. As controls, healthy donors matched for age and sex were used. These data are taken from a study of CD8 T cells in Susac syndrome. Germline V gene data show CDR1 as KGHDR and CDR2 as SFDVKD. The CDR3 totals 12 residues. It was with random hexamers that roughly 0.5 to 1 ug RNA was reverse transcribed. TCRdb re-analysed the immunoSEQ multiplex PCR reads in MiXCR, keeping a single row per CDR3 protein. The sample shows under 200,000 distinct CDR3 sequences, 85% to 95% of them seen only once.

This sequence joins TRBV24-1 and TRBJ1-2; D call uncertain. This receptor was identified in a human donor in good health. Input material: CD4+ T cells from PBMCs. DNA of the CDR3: TGTGCCACCAGTGATTACGGGGATGGGTACACCTTC. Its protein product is CATSDYGDGYTF.